Below, 17 T cell receptor beta chains from the same sample are listed, as sequenced in a study of blood T cell repertoires in COVID-19. The table came from immunoSEQ multiplex PCR; TCRdb's copy has only in-frame clones and leaves some out. Of 220,000 or so clones listed, 92% were seen once; the top ten hold around 0.84%. The sequenced material came from peripheral blood. The receptors derive from a man aged 60 to 75 with COVID-19, enrolled during active disease.

This clone has just one count. V and J are TRBV27 and TRBJ2-7; the match to TRBD2 covers 11 bases. V was clipped by 5 bases and J by 4 bases; unmatched bases: 7. This CDR3 has 15 residues. Per germline, CDR1 MNHEY and CDR2 SMNVEV (reference sequence). The DNA for the CDR3 is TGTGCCAGCAGTCGCGTAGCGGGGGGGCTTTACGAGCAGTACTTC. Translation gives CASSRVAGGLYEQYF.

The chain recombines TRBV10-2 with TRBJ2-2; D ambiguous. In germline, CDR1 is WSHSY, CDR2 SAAADI. V lost 6 bases to trimming and J lost 7 bases, with 9 bases between them. This CDR3 comprises 12 residues. The CDR3 nucleotides are TGCGCCAGCAGCACTTATGGCGGGGAGCTGTTTTTT. Translated, it gives CASSTYGGELFF.

This clone is a singleton in its sample. The chain uses TRBV11-1 and TRBJ2-1; TRBD1 agrees at 9 bases. V lost 6 bases and J lost 4; bases outside the gene matches: 10. Germline-derived CDR1 and CDR2 are SGHAT and FQDESV (reference sequence). The CDR3 runs to 16 residues. This chain's CDR3 is CASSSVPGQGYNEQFF. The CDR3 DNA reads as TGTGCCAGCAGTTCCGTGCCGGGACAGGGTTACAATGAGCAGTTCTTC. The full variable domain, rest sourced from reference TRBV11-1 and TRBJ2-1, is EAEVAQSPRYKITEKSQAVAFWCDPISGHATLYWYRQILGQGPELLVQFQDESVVDDSQLPKDRFSAERLKGVDSTLKIQPAELGDSAMYLCASSSVPGQGYNEQFFGPGTRLTVL.

The chain links TRBV9 to TRBJ2-2; D is uncertain. CDR3 length equals 16 residues. Between the trimmed V and J ends, which lost 0 bases and 3 bases, there was a span of 12 bases. In germline, CDR1 is SGDLS, CDR2 YYNGEE. The CDR3 nucleotides are TGTGCCAGCAGCGTAGCTGCTCCAGAAGACACCGGGGAGCTGTTTTTT. Its protein product is CASSVAAPEDTGELFF.

The chain has TRBV18 and TRBJ2-7; TRBD1 matches at 9 bases. CDR1 and CDR2 from the germline V gene are KGHSH and LQKENI. The ends lost 4 bases at V and 5 bases at J; junction bases unmatched: 6. CDR3 size: 14 residues. This CDR3 reads CASSLPGQGDEQYF. The CDR3 coding sequence is TGTGCCAGCTCACTCCCGGGACAGGGTGACGAGCAGTACTTC.

The J gene is TRBJ1-1, the V gene TRBV29-1, with D uncertain. Trimming took off 6 bases at V and 5 bases at J, with 13 bases between the two ends. This CDR3 has 12 residues. Per germline, CDR1 SQVTM and CDR2 ANQGSEA. CDR3 protein: CSVRETRTEAFF. The CDR3 region has the DNA TGCAGCGTCCGGGAAACGCGGACTGAAGCTTTCTTT. The whole variable domain, filled in from reference TRBV29-1 and TRBJ1-1, reads SAVISQKPSRDICQRGTSLTIQCQVDSQVTMMFWYRQQPGQSLTLIATANQGSEATYESGFVIDKFPISRPNLTFSTLTVSNMSPEDSSIYLCSVRETRTEAFFGQGTRLTVV.

V is TRBV6-1 and J is TRBJ2-7; D may be TRBD2 (6 bases). Germline values: CDR1 MNHNS, CDR2 SASEGT. This CDR3 has 16 residues. V shed 3 bases and J shed 4 bases, with 19 bases lying between them. The CDR3 region is CASSDRDSRLGYEQYF. In nucleotides, the CDR3 is TGTGCCAGCAGTGATAGGGACTCAAGATTGGGATACGAGCAGTACTTC.

This sequence joins TRBV5-1 and TRBJ1-6; TRBD1 matches 11 bases. The V gene's germline CDR1 is SGHRS and CDR2 YFSETQ. With 4 bases clipped from V and 1 base from J, the junction kept 4 bases outside the gene matches. This CDR3 is 17 amino acids long. CDR3 in DNA: TGCGCCAGCAGCCCGGGACAGGGGGGATCCTATAATTCACCCCTCCACTTT. Amino acid sequence: CASSPGQGGSYNSPLHF.

This chain links TRBV3-1 (or the pseudogene TRBV3-2) with TRBJ2-3; TRBD2 is a possible D gene (7 bases). Germline values: CDR1 LGHDT, CDR2 YNNKEL (reference sequence). CDR3 length: 16 residues. V was pared by 7 bases and J by 5 bases, with 22 bases between. CDR3 bases: TGTGCCAGCAAGAGGGGGGGAGGGGGATCCGGAGATACGCAGTATTTT. Its protein product is CASKRGGGGSGDTQYF.

The rearrangement joins TRBV5-4 to TRBJ2-1; 9 bases are shared with TRBD2. The CDR3 contains 16 residues. Germline V gives CDR1 SGHNT, CDR2 YYREEE (reference sequence). V shed 2 bases, J shed 7 bases, and the junction held 10 bases outside the gene matches. CDR3 coding DNA: TGTGCCAGCAGCTTCACGGCGGGAGGGCCGGGGAATGAGCAGTTCTTC. As protein: CASSFTAGGPGNEQFF.

This chain joins TRBV9 and TRBJ1-4; a possible D gene is TRBD1 (5 bases). Trimming removed 3 bases from V and 0 bases from J, with 9 bases in between. CDR1 and CDR2 (germline): SGDLS, YYNGEE. CDR3 length: 15 amino acids. CDR3 in DNA: TGTGCCAGCAGCGCTTGGGGGGCAACTAATGAAAAACTGTTTTTT. Amino acid sequence: CASSAWGATNEKLFF. The variable domain in full, completed from reference TRBV9 and TRBJ1-4, reads DSGVTQTPKHLITATGQRVTLRCSPRSGDLSVYWYQQSLDQGLQFLIQYYNGEERAKGNILERFSAQQFPDLHSELNLSSLELGDSALYFCASSAWGATNEKLFFGSGTQLSVL.

The chain couples TRBV4-1 to TRBJ1-1; 8 nucleotides match TRBD1. The germline CDR1 and CDR2 sequences are MGHRA and YSYEKL. The CDR3 length is 18 residues. V lost 4 bases to trimming and J lost 1 base; unmatched junction nucleotides: 14. The CDR3, as DNA: TGCGCCAGCAGCCCCTCACAGGGGGTAATAAAGGAGAACACTGAAGCTTTCTTT. It specifies CASSPSQGVIKENTEAFF.

The chain combines TRBV11-3 with TRBJ2-2; 7 nucleotides agree with TRBD2. Germline CDR1 is SGHNT and CDR2 is YENEEA. The CDR3 is 17 amino acids. Germline trimming cut 5 bases from V and 0 bases from J; bases unmatched to any gene: 9. The CDR3 reads CASSPPASGPNTGELFF. The CDR3 region has the DNA TGTGCCAGCAGCCCGCCCGCTAGCGGCCCGAACACCGGGGAGCTGTTTTTT.

This sequence joins TRBV28 and TRBJ2-1; TRBD1 agrees at 7 bases. The CDR3 length is 14 residues. The V segment lost 6 bases and the J segment 5 bases; nucleotides outside the gene matches: 7. Germline values: CDR1 MDHEN, CDR2 SYDVKM. The chain's CDR3 is CASSPDRVNNEQFF. CDR3 DNA sequence: TGTGCCAGCAGCCCCGACAGGGTGAACAATGAGCAGTTCTTC.

V is TRBV19 and J is TRBJ1-6; no firm D call. Germline CDR1 and CDR2: LNHDA and SQIVND (reference sequence). V dropped 6 bases and J dropped 10 bases, with 16 bases sitting between them. The CDR3 sequence is 14 residues long. The DNA for the CDR3 is TGTGCCAGTAGCCACTCGGACTTCGCCTCACCCCTCCACTTT. Its protein product is CASSHSDFASPLHF.

The chain combines TRBV29-1 with TRBJ1-4; D is unclear. This CDR3 comprises 13 residues. CDR1 is SQVTM and CDR2 is ANQGSEA in the germline V gene. The V end was cut by 7 bases, the J end by 2 bases, with 11 bases between. CDR3 sequence: CSARDDTNEKLFF. The CDR3 DNA is TGCAGCGCCCGGGATGATACTAATGAAAAACTGTTTTTT.

This chain uses TRBV6-5 with TRBJ1-2, with TRBD1 matching over 10 bases. The CDR3 spans 14 residues. The V and J ends lost 6 bases and 7 bases, in that order; junction bases with no gene match: 8. The germline gives CDR1 MNHEY, CDR2 SVGAGI. CDR3 bases: TGTGCCAGCAGAATGACAGGGGGCATGGGTGGCTACACCTTC. Protein product: CASRMTGGMGGYTF.